These 16 T cell receptor beta chains share one sample of origin, sequenced in a study of T cells after yellow fever vaccination. TCRdb re-analysed the 5' RACE reads in MiXCR, keeping a single row per CDR3 protein. The table records around 60,000 distinct CDR3 sequences, about 5% of them present only once. The source was PBMCs, either bulk or a sorted T-cell subset (CD4+, CD8+, memory, or dextramer-sorted; not recorded which), collected on the day of the yellow fever booster vaccination. Receptors originate from a man aged 18 to 29 who received the YFV17D yellow fever vaccine.

The V and J genes are TRBV15 and TRBJ2-3, with TRBD1 as a possible D gene (6 bases). The germline V gene encodes CDR1 LNHNV and CDR2 YYDKDF (reference sequence). This CDR3 comprises 15 residues. Trimming stripped 3 bases from V and 4 bases from J, with 14 bases between. CDR3 sequence (DNA): TGTGCCACCAGCAGTTATTGGGGGCTGGCAGATACGCAGTATTTT. Translated, it gives CATSSYWGLADTQYF.

The chain couples TRBV20-1 to TRBJ1-6; no firm D call. Germline CDR1 is DFQATT and CDR2 is SNEGSKA (reference sequence). The CDR3 loop spans 13 amino acids. The V end lost 4 bases, the J end lost 0 bases, and 4 bases lay between the germline ends. The CDR3 spells CSATNSYNSPLHF. In DNA, the CDR3 is TGCAGTGCTACTAACTCCTATAATTCACCCCTCCACTTT.

This clonotype was seen repeatedly, ten times or more. J is TRBJ2-5 and V is TRBV6-2 or TRBV6-3; D is perhaps TRBD1 or TRBD2 (5 bases each). Germline V gene sequence: CDR1 MNHEY, CDR2 SVGEGT. Trimming removed 7 bases at V and 5 bases at J, with 14 bases between. This CDR3 comprises 13 residues. The CDR3 reads CASTQTGRETQYF. CDR3 DNA: TGTGCCAGCACCCAGACGGGGCGGGAGACCCAGTACTTC.

In its sample, this clonotype was seen many times. The chain has TRBV4-1 and TRBJ1-1, with 10 bases fitting TRBD1. This CDR3 contains 15 residues. After removal of 2 bases from V and 3 bases from J, the junction contained 3 bases not matched to a gene. Per the germline V gene, CDR1 is MGHRA and CDR2 is YSYEKL. CDR3 region: CASSQYGTGDTEAFF. CDR3 in DNA: TGCGCCAGCAGCCAATACGGGACAGGGGACACTGAAGCTTTCTTT.

At least ten counts were recorded for this clonotype. The chain uses TRBV5-4 and TRBJ2-1, with D tentatively TRBD1 or TRBD2 (6 bases each). The CDR3 runs 16 residues. V lost 4 bases and J lost 0, with 14 bases in between. Germline V gives CDR1 SGHNT, CDR2 YYREEE (reference sequence). The CDR3 DNA reads TGTGCCAGCAGCCATGGGGGGCCCAGCTCCTACAATGAGCAGTTCTTC. It encodes CASSHGGPSSYNEQFF.

This clonotype was found many times. The CDR3 DNA follows: TGTGCCAGCAGTGTACTCTACGAGCAGTACTTC. It codes for CASSVLYEQYF. This chain uses TRBV6-6 with TRBJ2-7; D unresolved. V was clipped by 5 bases and J by 3 bases, with 5 bases between them. CDR3 length: 11 residues. Germline V CDR1 and CDR2: MNHNY, SVGAGI (reference sequence).

V and J are TRBV7-9 and TRBJ2-4, with a possible D match to TRBD1 (6 bases). The CDR3 runs 14 residues. V was trimmed by 5 bases and J by 8 bases, leaving 16 bases between them. Germline loops: CDR1 SEHNR, CDR2 FQNEAQ (reference sequence). CDR3 in DNA: TGTGCCAGCAGCGACCCACAGGGCTGGGACATTCAGTACTTC. Translating it yields CASSDPQGWDIQYF.

This clonotype has just a few counts. This chain's CDR3 is CASSFRLAGSQETQYF. The DNA of the CDR3 is TGTGCCAGCAGCTTTAGACTAGCGGGGAGTCAAGAGACCCAGTACTTC. The chain couples TRBV7-8 to TRBJ2-5; 11 bases are shared with TRBD2. The junction had 5 bases not matched to a gene; V was cut back by 3 bases and J by 2 bases. CDR1 is SGHVS, CDR2 FQNEAQ, per germline. The CDR3 extends over 16 amino acids.

The chain has TRBV12-3 or TRBV12-4 and TRBJ1-5; TRBD1 is a possible D gene (5 bases). The CDR3 extends over 19 amino acids. The ends were cut back, 1 base at V and 2 bases at J, with 21 bases in the middle. The CDR3 loop reads CASSLGGRQFRLGNQPQHF. In DNA form, the CDR3 reads TGTGCCAGCAGTTTAGGGGGCCGGCAGTTTCGCCTGGGCAATCAGCCCCAGCATTTT.

This clonotype was counted at least ten times. The V gene is TRBV4-1, the J gene TRBJ2-3; TRBD1 matches at 12 bases. Germline lookup yields CDR1 MGHRA and CDR2 YSYEKL. This CDR3 comprises 14 residues. The trim removed 8 bases at V and 5 bases at J, leaving 5 bases unmatched. The CDR3 region has the DNA TGCGCCAGCGAAGGGACAGGGGGCATAGATACGCAGTATTTT. This codes for CASEGTGGIDTQYF.

This clonotype came up many times. This rearrangement joins TRBV7-9 to TRBJ2-5, with D unresolved. Trimming stripped 3 bases from V and 4 bases from J, with 15 bases between. Per germline, CDR1 SEHNR and CDR2 FQNEAQ (reference sequence). The CDR3 loop spans 15 amino acids. The CDR3 DNA reads as TGTGCCAGCAGCTTCGGCGGCTTAGCAGGAGAGACCCAGTACTTC. It translates to CASSFGGLAGETQYF. Full variable domain (rest looked up from reference TRBV7-9 and TRBJ2-5): DTGVSQNPRHKITKRGQNVTFRCDPISEHNRLYWYRQTLGQGPEFLTYFQNEAQLEKSRLLSDRFSAERPKGSFSTLEIQRTEQGDSAMYLCASSFGGLAGETQYFGPGTRLLVL.

The chain has TRBV11-2 and TRBJ1-5; D is perhaps TRBD1 (5 bases). Germline loops: CDR1 SGHAT, CDR2 FQNNGV. The length of the CDR3 is 15 residues. The V and J ends lost 1 base and 3 bases respectively, with 10 bases between them. The chain's CDR3 is CASSLGAGSNQPQHF. Written as DNA, the CDR3 is TGTGCCAGCAGCTTAGGGGCAGGGTCCAATCAGCCCCAGCATTTT.

This clonotype was seen at least ten times. The V and J genes are TRBV7-2 and TRBJ2-7, with D perhaps assigned TRBD1 or TRBD2 (5 bases each). CDR3 size: 15 residues. The germline CDR1 and CDR2 sequences are SGHTA and FQGNSA. V lost 6 bases to trimming and J lost 2 bases, with 17 bases between them. In nucleotides, the CDR3 is TGTGCCAGCAGGGGTGGGACGGGGTCGCCCTACGAGCAGTACTTC. This codes for CASRGGTGSPYEQYF.

The chain has TRBV6-5 and TRBJ2-7, with a possible D match to TRBD2 (8 bases). The CDR3 has 15 amino acids. Germline values: CDR1 MNHEY, CDR2 SVGAGI. V was shortened by 6 bases and J by 5 bases, with 20 bases between the two germline ends. The CDR3, as DNA: TGTGCCAGCAGAAACGGGAGGGACAGTAGCGACGAGCAGTACTTC. It is translated as CASRNGRDSSDEQYF.

This clonotype was picked up a small number of times. The chain has TRBV11-2 and TRBJ1-1; D is unresolved. CDR3 size: 12 residues. V lost 5 bases, J lost 4 bases, and 8 bases lay in between. The germline gives CDR1 SGHAT, CDR2 FQNNGV. This CDR3 is CASSTLSTEAFF. CDR3 DNA: TGTGCCAGCAGCACCCTTAGCACTGAAGCTTTCTTT.

This clonotype was counted ten times or more. This chain links TRBV5-1 with TRBJ2-3; the D gene could be TRBD1 or TRBD2 (5 bases each). In germline, CDR1 is SGHRS, CDR2 YFSETQ. V was trimmed by 1 base and J by 4 bases, leaving 7 bases between them. The CDR3 is 13 amino acids. The CDR3 DNA sequence: TGCGCCAGCAGCTTGTTGGGGGCAGATACGCAGTATTTT. Encoded protein: CASSLLGADTQYF.